The 31 T cell receptor beta chains below all came from one sample that was sequenced in a study of blood T cell repertoires in COVID-19 (dated by TCRdb to the early 2020s). Libraries were built with the immunoSEQ multiplex PCR assay. The clones in this table, taken by TCRdb from immuneACCESS, are in-frame only. Not every clone is retained; where verified, under half of the shortfall comes from an unresolved V gene, and the cause of the rest is unknown. For this sample the table gives 220,000 or so clones, of which about 91% were detected only once. The top ten hold roughly 14% of the sample. Material for sequencing was PBMCs or T cells enriched from blood (not recorded which). The receptors were gathered from a woman between 45 and 60 years old with acute COVID-19.

The chain carries TRBV12-3 or TRBV12-4 and TRBJ1-5, with 7 bases identical to TRBD1. The CDR3 is 13 amino acids. After removal of 5 bases from V and 4 bases from J, the junction contained 2 bases not matched to a gene. DNA for the CDR3: TGTGCCAGCAGTGGGACAGAGAATCAGCCCCAGCATTTT. Its protein product is CASSGTENQPQHF.

J is TRBJ2-5 and V is TRBV2; D is uncertain. Per the germline V gene, CDR1 is SNHLY and CDR2 is FYNNEI. The CDR3 totals 12 residues. V was trimmed by 7 bases and J by 3 bases, leaving 9 bases between them. The CDR3 sequence is CASIIVKETQYF. The CDR3 DNA is TGTGCCAGCATTATAGTGAAAGAGACCCAGTACTTC. Supplemented by reference TRBV2 and TRBJ2-5, the full variable domain reads EPEVTQTPSHQVTQMGQEVILRCVPISNHLYFYWYRQILGQKVEFLVSFYNNEISEKSEIFDDQFSVERPDGSNFTLKIRSTKLEDSAMYFCASIIVKETQYFGPGTRLLVL.

The genes are TRBV28 and TRBJ1-2, with 7 bases aligning to TRBD1. The CDR3 spans 14 residues. The V gene's germline CDR1 is MDHEN and CDR2 SYDVKM. V lost 3 bases, J lost 8 bases, and 9 bases stayed unmatched. This CDR3 reads CASSFGRGSAGYTF. The CDR3 DNA follows: TGTGCCAGCAGTTTTGGCAGGGGGAGCGCGGGCTACACCTTC.

The J gene is TRBJ2-3, the V gene TRBV6-6; D perhaps matches TRBD2 (6 bases). Trimming stripped 6 bases from V and 1 base from J, with 17 bases between. This CDR3 has 16 amino acids. Germline CDR1 MNHNY, CDR2 SVGAGI (reference sequence). The CDR3 DNA reads as TGTGCCAGCAGCCTATCCCCGTCGGGGGGCACAGATACGCAGTATTTT. The encoded protein is CASSLSPSGGTDTQYF.

The chain couples TRBV14 to TRBJ1-2, with D possibly matching TRBD1 (6 bases). Germline-derived CDR1 and CDR2 are SGHDN and FVKESK. V dropped 3 bases and J dropped 3 bases, with 14 bases sitting between them. The CDR3 length is 15 residues. The CDR3 here is CASSQTVRGHYGYTF. CDR3 nucleotides: TGTGCCAGCAGCCAGACCGTCAGGGGTCACTATGGCTACACCTTC.

The chain links TRBV19 to TRBJ1-5; 8 bases line up with TRBD1. The junction had 7 bases not matched to a gene; V was cut back by 4 bases and J by 2 bases. This CDR3 contains 16 residues. The germline gives CDR1 LNHDA, CDR2 SQIVND (reference sequence). The CDR3, as DNA: TGTGCCAGTAGTACTACAGGGGGTTTGGGCAATCAGCCCCAGCATTTT. Its protein product is CASSTTGGLGNQPQHF.

V and J are TRBV11-2 and TRBJ2-1, with 11 bases lining up with TRBD2. This CDR3 spans 15 amino acids. The germline V gene has CDR1 SGHAT and CDR2 FQNNGV. The V gene end was trimmed by 6 bases and the J gene end by 8 bases; junction bases not matched to a gene: 9. The CDR3 sequence: CASSWPLAGVDEQFF. CDR3 DNA: TGTGCCAGCAGTTGGCCACTAGCGGGAGTAGATGAGCAGTTCTTC.

The chain is built from TRBV11-2 and TRBJ2-1, with D possibly being TRBD1 (6 bases). CDR3 length equals 15 residues. V lost 1 base and J 0 bases, leaving 7 bases between the germline ends. Germline CDR1 and CDR2: SGHAT and FQNNGV. CDR3 region: CASSLVRGSYNEQFF. CDR3 sequence (DNA): TGTGCCAGCAGCTTAGTCAGGGGCTCCTACAATGAGCAGTTCTTC. Full variable domain (rest looked up from reference TRBV11-2 and TRBJ2-1): EAGVAQSPRYKIIEKRQSVAFWCNPISGHATLYWYQQILGQGPKLLIQFQNNGVVDDSQLPKDRFSAERLKGVDSTLKIQPAKLEDSAVYLCASSLVRGSYNEQFFGPGTRLTVL.

J is TRBJ1-5 and V is TRBV30; D possibly corresponds to TRBD1 (5 bases). Trimming stripped 0 bases from V and 2 bases from J, with 11 bases between. This CDR3 spans 15 amino acids. Germline V gene lookup returns CDR1 GTSNPN and CDR2 SVGIG (reference sequence). The CDR3 sequence is CAWSVGQGGNQPQHF. CDR3 sequence (DNA): TGTGCCTGGAGTGTAGGGCAGGGCGGCAATCAGCCCCAGCATTTT.

The chain has TRBV28 and TRBJ1-2; no clear D. V was trimmed by 7 bases and J by 8 bases, leaving 14 bases between them. CDR1 and CDR2 from the germline V gene are MDHEN and SYDVKM. This CDR3 region has 12 residues. This CDR3 is CASTTGSKGYTF. The CDR3 nucleotides are TGTGCCAGCACTACCGGGTCAAAAGGCTACACCTTC.

This clone was seen a few times. J is TRBJ1-4 and V is TRBV6-5, with D possibly TRBD1 on 6 matching bases. The CDR3 covers 15 residues. Trimming took off 6 bases at V and 8 bases at J, with 19 bases between the two ends. The germline CDR1 and CDR2 sequences are MNHEY and SVGAGI. CDR3 coding DNA: TGTGCCAGCAGCAGAAGGGGGGGGATTAGGGAAAAACTGTTTTTT. Amino acids: CASSRRGGIREKLFF.

The chain has TRBV7-9 and TRBJ2-7; 8 bases map to TRBD1. The CDR3 consists of 15 residues. Per germline, CDR1 SEHNR and CDR2 FQNEAQ (reference sequence). V lost 5 bases to trimming and J lost 0 bases; unmatched junction nucleotides: 6. The DNA for the CDR3 is TGTGCCAGCAGCCCAGGGGACAGGCCCTCCTACGAGCAGTACTTC. Protein sequence: CASSPGDRPSYEQYF.

The rearrangement uses TRBV12-3 or TRBV12-4 and TRBJ1-1; tentative D call: TRBD1 (5 bases). V was trimmed by 6 bases and J by 1 base, leaving 9 bases between them. CDR3 length: 13 residues. This CDR3 is CASSPGGNTEAFF. The CDR3 DNA reads as TGTGCCAGCAGCCCCGGGGGGAACACTGAAGCTTTCTTT.

The J gene is TRBJ1-1, the V gene TRBV30; no clear D gene. This CDR3 has 14 residues. V lost 0 bases and J 0 bases, leaving 8 bases between the germline ends. Germline V lookup: CDR1 GTSNPN, CDR2 SVGIG (reference sequence). For the CDR3, the DNA is TGTGCCTGGAGTGTCGGAGCTATGAACACTGAAGCTTTCTTT. Protein product: CAWSVGAMNTEAFF.

The chain joins TRBV5-1 to TRBJ1-1, with 9 nucleotides matching TRBD1. The CDR3 has 14 residues. Germline V gene data show CDR1 as SGHRS and CDR2 as YFSETQ. V was pared by 4 bases and J by 0 bases, with 1 base of the junction left unmatched. The CDR3 bases are TGCGCCAGCAGCGACAGGGGGTTGAACACTGAAGCTTTCTTT. Amino acids: CASSDRGLNTEAFF.

The gene calls are TRBV27 and TRBJ2-3, with TRBD2 matching 8 bases. J lost 1 base, V lost 3 bases, and 3 bases had no gene match. From germline, CDR1 is MNHEY and CDR2 SMNVEV (reference sequence). This CDR3 is built from 15 residues. Here the CDR3 reads CASSFSGARTDTQYF. CDR3 coding DNA: TGTGCCAGCAGTTTTAGCGGGGCCCGCACAGATACGCAGTATTTT.

The sample holds one count of this clone. DNA for the CDR3: TGTGCCAGCAGTGACCTAGTCTCCTACGAGCAGTACTTC. Its protein is CASSDLVSYEQYF. J is TRBJ2-7 and V is TRBV12-3 or TRBV12-4; no reliable D call. The V end was cut by 5 bases, the J end by 0 bases, with 8 bases between. This CDR3 has 13 residues.

The table lists this clone with a count of one. This chain's CDR3 is CASSTAAVGGYEQYF. CDR3 DNA: TGTGCCAGCAGCACAGCAGCGGTAGGGGGTTACGAGCAGTACTTC. V usage is TRBV7-6 and J usage is TRBJ2-7, with D tentatively TRBD1 (6 bases). V gave up 5 bases and J gave up 4 bases, with 18 bases separating them. The CDR3 is 15 amino acids. Germline V gene lookup returns CDR1 SGHVS and CDR2 FNYEAQ. Full variable domain (missing parts from reference TRBV7-6 and TRBJ2-7): GAGVSQSPRYKVTKRGQDVALRCDPISGHVSLYWYRQALGQGPEFLTYFNYEAQQDKSGLPNDRFSAERPEGSISTLTIQRTEQRDSAMYRCASSTAAVGGYEQYFGPGTRLTVT.

The chain joins TRBV19 to TRBJ2-2; 8 bases are a match to TRBD1. Germline CDR1 and CDR2: LNHDA and SQIVND (reference sequence). The CDR3 covers 14 residues. V lost 7 bases, J lost 4 bases, and 5 bases stayed unmatched. The CDR3 here is CASTRQGITGELFF. CDR3 coding DNA: TGTGCCAGTACCCGACAGGGGATCACCGGGGAGCTGTTTTTT.

This chain uses TRBV25-1 with TRBJ2-2, with a possible D match to TRBD1 (5 bases). In germline, CDR1 is MGHDK, CDR2 SYGVNS. The CDR3 loop spans 14 amino acids. V lost 8 bases and J 2 bases, leaving 12 bases between the germline ends. CDR3 sequence: CASGRVLNTGELFF. The CDR3, as DNA: TGTGCCAGCGGCAGGGTACTAAACACCGGGGAGCTGTTTTTT.

This sequence joins TRBV5-5 and TRBJ1-2; D uncertain. Trimming removed 0 bases at V and 2 bases at J, with 11 bases between. Germline CDR1 SGHKS, CDR2 YYEKEE (reference sequence). This CDR3 has 15 residues. CDR3 loop: CASSLVMAPNYGYTF. As DNA, the CDR3 is TGTGCCAGCAGCTTGGTTATGGCCCCGAACTATGGCTACACCTTC.

This clone was found once. The chain employs TRBV7-2 and TRBJ2-7, with D tentatively TRBD2 (6 bases). This CDR3 comprises 13 residues. V was trimmed by 1 base and J by 5 bases, leaving 9 bases between them. Germline CDR1 reads SGHTA; CDR2 reads FQGNSA. CDR3 in DNA: TGTGCCAGCAGCTTAGGACTAGGGCACGAGCAGTACTTC. Translating gives CASSLGLGHEQYF.

The chain links TRBV28 to TRBJ1-2, with a possible D match to TRBD1 (5 bases). This CDR3 is 15 amino acids long. Germline loops: CDR1 MDHEN, CDR2 SYDVKM. V dropped 5 bases and J dropped 4 bases, with 17 bases sitting between them. The DNA of the CDR3 is TGTGCCAGCAGTCCCCCGCAGGGAGGAACCTATGGCTACACCTTC. The encoded protein is CASSPPQGGTYGYTF.

The chain joins TRBV27 to TRBJ2-2; 7 bases agree with TRBD1. Germline V gene data show CDR1 as MNHEY and CDR2 as SMNVEV (reference sequence). The CDR3 loop spans 16 amino acids. V shed 5 bases and J 5 bases; nucleotides not matched to a gene: 11. This CDR3 reads CASSGRTGRSTGELFF. Written as DNA, the CDR3 is TGTGCCAGCAGTGGACGGACAGGTCGTAGTACCGGGGAGCTGTTTTTT.

The chain couples TRBV27 to TRBJ2-3; D is uncertain. From germline, CDR1 is MNHEY and CDR2 SMNVEV (reference sequence). V lost 3 bases and J lost 6, with 10 bases in between. The CDR3 runs to 13 residues. Here the CDR3 DNA reads TGTGCCAGCAGTTTCGTTCTTTCGGATACGCAGTATTTT. The encoded protein is CASSFVLSDTQYF.

J is TRBJ2-7 and V is TRBV19, with 7 bases fitting TRBD1. Germline trimming cut 2 bases from V and 3 bases from J; bases unmatched to any gene: 4. The CDR3 totals 14 residues. Germline V gene sequence: CDR1 LNHDA, CDR2 SQIVND (reference sequence). CDR3 DNA: TGTGCCAGTAGTATATGGACAGGTCACTACGAGCAGTACTTC. Protein: CASSIWTGHYEQYF.

The J gene is TRBJ1-2, the V gene TRBV10-1, with TRBD1 as a possible D gene (6 bases). V gave up 8 bases and J gave up 2 bases, with 12 bases separating them. The CDR3 spans 13 residues. In germline, CDR1 is WNHNN, CDR2 SYGVQD (reference sequence). CDR3 region: CASDFGQNYGYTF. CDR3 nucleotides: TGCGCCAGCGACTTCGGACAGAACTATGGCTACACCTTC.

This clone showed up many times. The V gene is TRBV28, the J gene TRBJ1-1; 9 positions match TRBD1. The CDR3 totals 12 residues. Trimming cost V 6 bases and J 7 bases; bases outside gene matches: 3. CDR1 and CDR2 (germline): MDHEN, SYDVKM. CDR3 amino acids: CASSTTGGEAFF. CDR3 bases: TGTGCCAGCAGCACGACAGGGGGTGAAGCTTTCTTT.

CDR3 amino acids: CASSLSLMSSYNEQFF. The CDR3 DNA follows: TGTGCCAGCAGTTTATCGCTGATGAGCTCCTACAATGAGCAGTTCTTC. The chain recombines TRBV27 with TRBJ2-1; D remains ambiguous. This CDR3 is 16 amino acids long. Trimming stripped 0 bases from V and 0 bases from J, with 9 bases between. Germline V gives CDR1 MNHEY, CDR2 SMNVEV (reference sequence).

V usage is TRBV6-6 and J usage is TRBJ2-7, with 8 bases matching TRBD2. The J segment lost 3 bases and the V segment lost 0 bases, leaving 1 base of the junction unmatched. The CDR3 sequence is 14 residues long. CDR1 and CDR2 (germline): MNHNY, SVGAGI (reference sequence). The CDR3 protein is CASSYSLADYEQYF. In DNA, the CDR3 is TGTGCCAGCAGTTACTCACTAGCGGACTACGAGCAGTACTTC.

There are a few counts of this clone. This chain uses TRBV6-5 with TRBJ2-5; TRBD1 matches 9 bases. V lost 2 bases and J lost 5; bases outside the gene matches: 6. This CDR3 region has 15 residues. Germline V lookup: CDR1 MNHEY, CDR2 SVGAGI. The CDR3 DNA reads TGTGCCAGCAGTTACGGGGACAGGGATAGTGAGACCCAGTACTTC. Residues: CASSYGDRDSETQYF.